The 9 T cell receptor beta chains given below trace back to one sample, sequenced in a study of cytomegalovirus exposure and HLA in healthy donors. Assay used: immunoSEQ multiplex PCR; TCRdb lists only in-frame clones, some missing. The data contain hundreds of thousands of clones, 70% to 90% of them singletons. The sample consisted of PBMCs. Receptor source: a woman aged 18-29 years in good health and CMV-seronegative.

This clone was counted a single time. This chain joins TRBV27 and TRBJ2-3; D might be TRBD2 (6 bases). Trimming removed 3 bases at V and 8 bases at J, with 12 bases between. There are 13 residues in the CDR3. Germline-derived CDR1 and CDR2 are MNHEY and SMNVEV (reference sequence). The CDR3 DNA reads as TGTGCCAGCAGTTTCGGTAGCGGCGCTACGCAGTATTTT. This encodes CASSFGSGATQYF.

V and J are TRBV9 and TRBJ2-2, with TRBD2 matching 11 bases. J lost 1 base, V lost 0 bases, and 5 bases had no gene match. CDR1 and CDR2 (germline): SGDLS, YYNGEE. This CDR3 is 18 amino acids long. CDR3 protein: CASSVDLAGGMNTGELFF. In nucleotides, the CDR3 is TGTGCCAGCAGCGTAGACCTAGCGGGAGGTATGAACACCGGGGAGCTGTTTTTT.

This chain connects TRBV7-9 to TRBJ1-4; no clear D gene. The V end lost 3 bases, the J end lost 3 bases, and 11 bases lay between the germline ends. The CDR3 loop spans 15 amino acids. Germline V lookup: CDR1 SEHNR, CDR2 FQNEAQ (reference sequence). This CDR3 reads CASSFSGGPNEKLFF. The CDR3 coding sequence is TGTGCCAGCAGCTTTTCGGGAGGCCCTAATGAAAAACTGTTTTTT.

The chain has TRBV5-6 and TRBJ1-1; D may be TRBD1 (6 bases). V gave up 7 bases and J gave up 5 bases, with 24 bases separating them. This CDR3 has 16 amino acids. From germline, CDR1 is SGHDT and CDR2 YYEEEE. The CDR3 loop reads CASSQRGTGYGTEAFF. CDR3 sequence (DNA): TGTGCCAGCTCCCAGAGGGGAACAGGGTACGGAACTGAAGCTTTCTTT.

The rearrangement uses TRBV19 and TRBJ2-7, with 10 bases lining up with TRBD1. V lost 4 bases and J lost 8; bases outside the gene matches: 8. CDR1 and CDR2 (germline): LNHDA, SQIVND (reference sequence). The CDR3 loop spans 14 amino acids. CDR3 protein: CASSNRQGAYKQYF. The DNA for the CDR3 is TGTGCCAGTAGTAATAGACAGGGGGCGTACAAGCAGTACTTC.

The V and J genes are TRBV7-7 and TRBJ1-2; 7 bases match TRBD1. CDR1 SSHAT and CDR2 FNYEAQ come from the germline V gene (reference sequence). This CDR3 contains 14 residues. The V gene end was trimmed by 7 bases and the J gene end by 1 base; junction bases not matched to a gene: 6. The CDR3 region is CASNGQVGNYGYTF. The CDR3 DNA reads TGTGCCAGCAATGGACAGGTTGGTAACTATGGCTACACCTTC.

The rearrangement uses TRBV4-1 and TRBJ1-3; no clear D. The CDR3 is 13 residues long. Germline V CDR1 and CDR2: MGHRA, YSYEKL. Trimming stripped 2 bases from V and 2 bases from J, with 4 bases between. DNA of the CDR3: TGCGCCAGCAGCCAAATCGCTGGAAACACCATATATTTT. As protein: CASSQIAGNTIYF.

The chain carries TRBV9 and TRBJ1-1, with D possibly being TRBD1 (5 bases). CDR3 size: 16 residues. Germline V lookup: CDR1 SGDLS, CDR2 YYNGEE. Deletions cut 2 bases from V and 2 bases from J, with 16 bases between. As DNA, the CDR3 is TGTGCCAGCAGCGTTGCCGCCGCCAGGGCCAACACTGAAGCTTTCTTT. Protein sequence: CASSVAAARANTEAFF.

The chain recombines TRBV27 with TRBJ2-1; 9 bases fit TRBD2. Germline-derived CDR1 and CDR2 are MNHEY and SMNVEV (reference sequence). Trimming removed 2 bases from V and 2 bases from J; junction bases left unmatched: 4. CDR3 length: 16 amino acids. The CDR3 here is CASSLAGGWTYNEQFF. DNA for the CDR3: TGTGCCAGCAGTTTAGCGGGGGGGTGGACCTACAATGAGCAGTTCTTC.